This T cell receptor (beta chain) was recovered during a study of spatial heterogeneity in lung cancer. Study details: A consistent excess of beta-chain over alpha-chain sequences was detected. As counted in raw reads, each unique TCR and UMI combination appeared more than ten times on average.

Germline V gene data show CDR1 as DFQATT and CDR2 as SNEGSKA (reference sequence). The length of the CDR3 is 16 residues. J gave up 9 bases and V 3 bases, and 12 bases lay outside the gene matches. By share, this clonotype ranks as medium-sized. TCRdb called the 5' RACE reads again in MiXCR, with one record for every CDR3 protein. The sample has 8,000 or so distinct CDR3 sequences, roughly a sixth seen once; the top ten hold about 15%. Specified time point: sample taken at primary tumor resection. 72 TRACERx patients with early, untreated non-small cell lung cancer donated samples. Whole RNA obtained from tumor, nontumor lung or frozen PBMC underwent sequencing without sorting.

The sample in question was normal lung tissue next to the tumor, obtained at surgery. The chain employs TRBV20-1 and TRBJ2-1; 12 bases agree with TRBD2. The sequence was collected from a male donor with early-stage non-small cell lung cancer. CDR3 DNA: TGCAGTGCTAGCTCCCCCCTAGCGGGAGGGCGACGTGAGCAGTTCTTC. It specifies CSASSPLAGGRREQFF.